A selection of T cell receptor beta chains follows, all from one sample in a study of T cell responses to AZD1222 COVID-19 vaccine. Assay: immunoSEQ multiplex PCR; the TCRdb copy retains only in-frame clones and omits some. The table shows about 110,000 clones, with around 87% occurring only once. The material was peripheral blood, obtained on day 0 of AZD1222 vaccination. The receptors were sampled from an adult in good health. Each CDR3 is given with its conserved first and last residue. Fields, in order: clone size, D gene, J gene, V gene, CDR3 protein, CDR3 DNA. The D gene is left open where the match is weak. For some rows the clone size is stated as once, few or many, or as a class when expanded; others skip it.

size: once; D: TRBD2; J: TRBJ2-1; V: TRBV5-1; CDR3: CASSGGLAGGLHNEQFF; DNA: TGCGCCAGCAGCGGCGGACTAGCGGGAGGGCTTCACAATGAGCAGTTCTTC
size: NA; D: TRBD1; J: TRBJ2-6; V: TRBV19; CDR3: CASSTTGAGANVLTF; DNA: TGTGCCAGTAGTACAACAGGGGCTGGGGCCAACGTCCTGACTTTC
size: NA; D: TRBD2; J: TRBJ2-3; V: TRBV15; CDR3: CATSRGRGGVTDTQYF; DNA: TGTGCCACCAGCAGAGGTCGCGGGGGGGTCACAGATACGCAGTATTTT
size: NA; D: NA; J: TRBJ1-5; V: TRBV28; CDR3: CASSLGENQPQHF; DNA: TGTGCCAGCAGTTTGGGGGAAAATCAGCCCCAGCATTTT
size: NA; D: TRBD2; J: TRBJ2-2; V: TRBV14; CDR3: CASSQPHPGGLTNTGELFF; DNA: TGTGCCAGCAGCCAACCCCACCCCGGGGGACTAACGAACACCGGGGAGCTGTTTTTT
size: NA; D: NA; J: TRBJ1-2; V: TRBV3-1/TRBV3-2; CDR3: CASSQDTVNYGYTF; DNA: TGTGCCAGCAGCCAAGACACTGTTAACTATGGCTACACCTTC
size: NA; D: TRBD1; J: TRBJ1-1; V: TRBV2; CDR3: CASLTRDRGLNTEAFF; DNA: TGTGCCAGCCTGACCCGGGACAGGGGGCTGAACACTGAAGCTTTCTTT
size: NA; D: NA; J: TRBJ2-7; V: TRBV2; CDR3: CASTSEGGSHYEQYF; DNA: TGTGCCAGCACGTCGGAAGGGGGATCCCACTACGAGCAGTACTTC
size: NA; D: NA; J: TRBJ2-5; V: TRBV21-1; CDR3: CASSKGPQTRLQETQYF; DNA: TGTGCCAGCAGCAAGGGTCCACAAACGCGCCTCCAAGAGACCCAGTACTTC
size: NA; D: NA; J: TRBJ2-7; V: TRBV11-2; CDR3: CASSFGQTYEQYF; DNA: TGTGCCAGCAGCTTCGGACAGACCTACGAGCAGTACTTC
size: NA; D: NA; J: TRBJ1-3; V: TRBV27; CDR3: CAIPNGKPYREYTIYF; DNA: TGTGCCATCCCTAACGGCAAACCCTACAGGGAATACACCATATATTTT
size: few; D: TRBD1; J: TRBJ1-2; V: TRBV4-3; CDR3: CASSKGQGRGTYGYTF; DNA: TGCGCCAGCAGCAAGGGACAGGGGCGGGGTACCTATGGCTACACCTTC
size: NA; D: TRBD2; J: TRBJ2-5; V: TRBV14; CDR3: CASSHLGLAGQETQYF; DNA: TGTGCCAGCAGCCACCTGGGACTAGCGGGGCAAGAGACCCAGTACTTC
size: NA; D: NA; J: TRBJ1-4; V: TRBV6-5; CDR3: CASSYLRGEKLFF; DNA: TGTGCCAGCAGTTACTTGAGGGGGGAAAAACTGTTTTTT
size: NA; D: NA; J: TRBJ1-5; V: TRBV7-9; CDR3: CASSPFDGELPQHF; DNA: TGTGCCAGCAGCCCGTTCGACGGAGAACTTCCCCAGCATTTT
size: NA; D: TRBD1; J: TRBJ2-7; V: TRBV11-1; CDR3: CASSSTGGPTYEQYF; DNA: TGTGCCAGCAGCTCTACAGGGGGTCCAACCTACGAGCAGTACTTC
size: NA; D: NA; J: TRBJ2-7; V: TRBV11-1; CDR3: CASSPRVDYEQYF; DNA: TGTGCCAGCAGCCCCCGAGTTGACTACGAGCAGTACTTC
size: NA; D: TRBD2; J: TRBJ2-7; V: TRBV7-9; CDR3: CASKGSGGAPHEQYF; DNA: TGTGCCAGCAAAGGCAGCGGGGGGGCCCCCCACGAGCAGTACTTC